The 10 T cell receptor beta chains reported below all come from one sample, sequenced in a study of cytomegalovirus exposure and HLA in healthy donors. PCR was performed using 60 Vbeta and 13 Jbeta primers. Using immunoSEQ multiplex PCR, the repertoire was profiled, and TCRdb retains in-frame clones only, with some absent. The table records more than 200,000 clones, nearly 80% of them present only once. The sequencing input was PBMCs. These receptors were taken from a male donor in good health and CMV-seronegative.

V and J are TRBV27 and TRBJ2-1; the match to TRBD2 covers 8 bases. Germline trimming cut 2 bases from V and 3 bases from J; bases unmatched to any gene: 0. The length of the CDR3 is 14 residues. Germline values: CDR1 MNHEY, CDR2 SMNVEV (reference sequence). The CDR3 loop reads CASSLAGGYNEQFF. CDR3 in DNA: TGTGCCAGCAGTTTAGCGGGGGGCTACAATGAGCAGTTCTTC.

The gene calls are TRBV21-1 and TRBJ2-6; TRBD1, the table's D call, lacks a check against the DNA. TRBV21-1 is a pseudogene. The CDR3 is made up of 18 amino acids. The CDR3 sequence is CASLGLGQGARGANVLTF. The CDR3 nucleotides read TGTGCCAGCTTGGGGTTGGGACAGGGGGCGCGTGGGGCCAACGTCCTGACTTTC.

The table lists this clone with a few counts. V usage is TRBV19 and J usage is TRBJ1-5, with D possibly TRBD1 on 6 matching bases. V lost 3 bases and J 6 bases, leaving 18 bases between the germline ends. Germline V CDR1 and CDR2: LNHDA, SQIVND (reference sequence). This CDR3 has 16 residues. CDR3 bases: TGTGCCAGTAGTATTATCTTAGGGGGGGAAAGTCAGCCCCAGCATTTT. This encodes CASSIILGGESQPQHF.

The chain recombines TRBV9 with TRBJ2-7, with D maybe TRBD1 (6 bases). The V end lost 4 bases, the J end lost 3 bases, and 23 bases lay between the germline ends. CDR3 length equals 17 residues. From germline, CDR1 is SGDLS and CDR2 YYNGEE. This chain's CDR3 is CASSPRGSLDSLYEQYF. As DNA, the CDR3 is TGTGCCAGCAGCCCGAGGGGGTCCTTGGACAGTCTCTACGAGCAGTACTTC.

The V call is TRBV4-3, the J call TRBJ2-5, with TRBD2 identical over 7 bases. Near its end, the DNA agrees better with TRBJ2-7, so the J call may be wrong. The CDR3 has 15 amino acids. Germline V lookup: CDR1 LGHNA, CDR2 YSLEER. This CDR3 is CASSQDGGDSYEQYF. CDR3 coding DNA: TGCGCCAGCAGCCAAGATGGGGGGGACTCCTACGAGCAGTACTTC.

The J gene is TRBJ1-1, the V gene TRBV5-5; TRBD1 is a possible D gene (5 bases). This CDR3 comprises 16 residues. V dropped 0 bases and J dropped 4 bases, with 16 bases sitting between them. Germline lookup yields CDR1 SGHKS and CDR2 YYEKEE (reference sequence). CDR3 DNA: TGTGCCAGCAGCTTGGGTCTGGAGGGGACCGGCACTGAAGCTTTCTTT. It codes for CASSLGLEGTGTEAFF.

The chain is built from TRBV4-3 and TRBJ2-5; 8 bases line up with TRBD1. The trim removed 1 base at V and 5 bases at J, leaving 9 bases unmatched. This CDR3 is built from 16 residues. CDR1 and CDR2 from the germline V gene are LGHNA and YSLEER. The CDR3 DNA reads as TGCGCCAGCAGCCAAGTAAGGACAGGGCTTTGGGAGACCCAGTACTTC. Translation: CASSQVRTGLWETQYF.

The chain combines TRBV4-1 with TRBJ2-1, with 11 bases lining up with TRBD2. This CDR3 has 15 residues. The germline gives CDR1 MGHRA, CDR2 YSYEKL. V lost 1 base, J lost 8 bases, and 4 bases stayed unmatched. The CDR3, as DNA: TGCGCCAGCAGCCAAGGGGGACTAGCGGTTGATGAGCAGTTCTTC. Translation gives CASSQGGLAVDEQFF.

This clone has more than one count but fewer than ten. In DNA form, the CDR3 reads TGTGCCAGTAGTCCTCTGAGGGCCGGTGAGCAGTTCTTC. Protein product: CASSPLRAGEQFF. The rearrangement uses TRBV19 and TRBJ2-1; TRBD2 might be the D (5 bases). Per germline, CDR1 LNHDA and CDR2 SQIVND (reference sequence). This CDR3 spans 13 amino acids. Trimming left V 5 bases short and J 9 bases short, with 14 bases between.

A few counts support this clone. This chain joins TRBV29-1 and TRBJ2-3, with D perhaps TRBD2 (6 bases). The germline gives CDR1 SQVTM, CDR2 ANQGSEA. Trimming took off 2 bases at V and 4 bases at J, with 19 bases between the two ends. The CDR3 consists of 16 residues. For the CDR3, the DNA is TGCAGCGTTGAATTTTCTTTCGGGAGAGGTGCAGATACGCAGTATTTT. The encoded protein is CSVEFSFGRGADTQYF.